This TCR beta chain was recovered during a study of cytomegalovirus exposure and HLA in healthy donors. Overall study findings and caveats: High specificity and sensitivity for cytomegalovirus status were reported for the classifier. Most observed TCR sequences were rare, whereas some public TCRs were detected in many donors. According to a subsequent analysis, TCR clusters identified in the first cohort showed a tendency to co-occur across the 110 or so validation repertoires. Among TCR beta chains, those listed as cytomegalovirus-associated numbered 164.

The repertoire was sequenced with immunoSEQ multiplex PCR; TCRdb's copy has only in-frame clones and lacks some. Of around 140,000 clones in the sample, around 84% were seen once. A word on this clone: Its antigen remains unknown.

Germline CDR1 is MNHNY and CDR2 is SVGAGI (reference sequence). Trimming cost V 6 bases and J 4 bases; bases outside gene matches: 12. There are 15 residues in the CDR3. The rearrangement links TRBV6-6 to TRBJ2-7; 7 bases are shared with TRBD2. The TCR originated in a man younger than 30 in good health and CMV-seropositive. The sequenced sample consisted of PBMCs. CDR3 nucleotides: TGTGCCAGCAGCCTCGGGGGAGGGCCGAGGTACGAGCAGTACTTC. Protein product: CASSLGGGPRYEQYF.